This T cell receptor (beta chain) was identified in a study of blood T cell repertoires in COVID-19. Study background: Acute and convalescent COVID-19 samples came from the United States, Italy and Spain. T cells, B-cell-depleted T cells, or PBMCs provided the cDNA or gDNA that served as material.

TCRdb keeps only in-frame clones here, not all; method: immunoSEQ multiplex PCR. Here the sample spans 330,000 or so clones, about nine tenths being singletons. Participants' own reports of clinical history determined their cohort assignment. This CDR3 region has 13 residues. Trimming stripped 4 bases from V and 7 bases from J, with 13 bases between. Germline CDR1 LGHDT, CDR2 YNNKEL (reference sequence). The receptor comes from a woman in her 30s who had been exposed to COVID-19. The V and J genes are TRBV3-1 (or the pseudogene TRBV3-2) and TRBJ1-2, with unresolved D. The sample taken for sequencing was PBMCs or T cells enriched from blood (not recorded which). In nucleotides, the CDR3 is TGTGCCAGCAGCCCCAGGAGGTTCGCTGGCTACACCTTC. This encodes CASSPRRFAGYTF.